This T cell receptor (beta chain) was found in a study of blood T cell repertoires in COVID-19. Study context: In each case, the material was cDNA or gDNA derived from T cells, B-cell-depleted T cells, or PBMCs.

Sequencing was performed with immunoSEQ multiplex PCR; in TCRdb, only in-frame clones are kept and a portion is missing. This repertoire shows around 250,000 clones, around 87% found once; its top ten account for around 3.6%. A remark on this clone: Within the sample, other DNA sequences also encode this same CDR3.

Germline V gives CDR1 GTSNPN, CDR2 SVGIG (reference sequence). The CDR3 sequence is 13 residues long. V gave up 0 bases and J gave up 4 bases, with 7 bases separating them. V usage is TRBV30 and J usage is TRBJ1-5; a possible D gene is TRBD1 (5 bases). The receptor was isolated from a young man with active or convalescent COVID-19. The sequencing sample was made of peripheral blood. CDR3 protein: CAWSVRQNQPQHF. The CDR3 DNA sequence: TGTGCCTGGAGTGTAAGACAGAATCAGCCCCAGCATTTT.